The present TCR beta chain was sequenced within a study of blood T cell repertoires in COVID-19. Trimming took 4 bases from V and 2 from J; bases not matched to a gene: 6. The CDR3 has 15 residues. The V gene's germline CDR1 is SGHRS and CDR2 YFSETQ. Libraries were prepared by immunoSEQ multiplex PCR; TCRdb keeps only in-frame clonotypes and omits some of them. This table holds approximately 320,000 clones, approximately 86% found once. This TCR was sampled from a woman aged 18-29 years who had recovered from COVID-19. The chain joins TRBV5-1 to TRBJ2-1; 7 bases agree with TRBD2. Sequences were obtained from PBMCs or T cells enriched from blood (not recorded which). Here the CDR3 DNA reads TGCGCCAGCAGCACCGCTAGCGGAACCTACAATGAGCAGTTCTTC. Translation gives CASSTASGTYNEQFF.